The 26 T cell receptor beta chains given below trace back to one sample, sequenced in a study of shared clonotypes between healthy human individuals. Libraries were prepared by immunoSEQ multiplex PCR; TCRdb keeps only in-frame clonotypes and omits some of them. This sample has a few million clones; 85% to 95% occur once, and the top ten carry 0.39%. Sequencing was carried out using naive CD4+ T cells from PBMCs. Documented subset: CD45RA+ positively selected. Every receptor here comes from a man aged 18 to 30 in good health. Some clones in this sample may be carry-over from other donors' samples.

The chain carries TRBV5-5 and TRBJ1-1; D is unclear. The V gene lost 7 bases and the J gene lost 4 bases, with 17 bases spanning the gap. The CDR3 has 14 amino acids. Germline lookup yields CDR1 SGHKS and CDR2 YYEKEE (reference sequence). CDR3 in amino acids: CASPVAPGSTEAFF. The CDR3 nucleotides read TGTGCCAGCCCCGTGGCGCCCGGTTCCACTGAAGCTTTCTTT.

V usage is TRBV5-1 and J usage is TRBJ2-2; the D gene is possibly TRBD2 (6 bases). The CDR3 is 16 residues long. The germline CDR1 and CDR2 sequences are SGHRS and YFSETQ. V dropped 4 bases and J dropped 8 bases, with 21 bases sitting between them. This CDR3 is CASSLNPGPSGGELFF. For the CDR3, the DNA is TGCGCCAGCAGCCTAAACCCCGGGCCCAGCGGGGGGGAGCTGTTTTTT.

The count of this clone is one. J is TRBJ2-1 and V is TRBV7-6; 11 bases are shared with TRBD2. V was clipped by 3 bases and J by 4 bases; unmatched bases: 2. The CDR3 is made up of 15 amino acids. The V gene's germline CDR1 is SGHVS and CDR2 FNYEAQ. The DNA of the CDR3 is TGTGCCAGCAGCTTCGGGACTAGCGGATACAATGAGCAGTTCTTC. It specifies CASSFGTSGYNEQFF.

Here the CDR3 DNA reads TGTGCCAGCAGCCCCGGCAGCGGGAGGGGGGAGACCCAGTACTTC. Its translation: CASSPGSGRGETQYF. The chain couples TRBV9 to TRBJ2-5, with 10 bases matching TRBD2. CDR3 length: 15 amino acids. J lost 5 bases, V lost 4 bases, and 8 bases had no gene match. Per the germline V gene, CDR1 is SGDLS and CDR2 is YYNGEE.

V gene TRBV5-4 combines with J gene TRBJ2-2; 9 positions match TRBD2. Germline lookup yields CDR1 SGHNT and CDR2 YYREEE (reference sequence). This CDR3 comprises 15 residues. V lost 2 bases and J lost 7; bases outside the gene matches: 6. The CDR3 coding sequence is TGTGCCAGCAGCTTCATTAGCGGGAGCGGCGGGGAGCTGTTTTTT. Translation: CASSFISGSGGELFF.

This chain connects TRBV10-3 to TRBJ2-7; D is ambiguous. The V gene's germline CDR1 is ENHRY and CDR2 SYGVKD. Trimming took off 2 bases at V and 6 bases at J, with 8 bases between the two ends. This CDR3 contains 12 residues. As DNA, the CDR3 is TGTGCCATCAGTGAGGCAGTCAGCGAGCAGTACTTC. It yields the protein CAISEAVSEQYF.

J is TRBJ1-4 and V is TRBV28, with a tentative D call TRBD1 (6 bases). The germline V gene encodes CDR1 MDHEN and CDR2 SYDVKM. V was shortened by 5 bases and J by 8 bases, with 12 bases between the two germline ends. The CDR3 length is 13 residues. CDR3 DNA: TGTGCCAGCAGTCCAGGGGAGGTCGAAAAACTGTTTTTT. It specifies CASSPGEVEKLFF.

The chain employs TRBV7-8 and TRBJ1-2; D is unresolved. In germline, CDR1 is SGHVS, CDR2 FQNEAQ. The CDR3 spans 14 residues. Trimming stripped 2 bases from V and 3 bases from J, with 10 bases between. The CDR3 sequence is CASSLSVADYGYTF. CDR3 nucleotides: TGTGCCAGCAGCTTAAGTGTGGCAGACTATGGCTACACCTTC.

V and J are TRBV11-3 and TRBJ1-3; D gene uncertain. The CDR3 contains 13 residues. V was shortened by 5 bases and J by 4 bases, with 9 bases between the two germline ends. Germline values: CDR1 SGHNT, CDR2 YENEEA. CDR3 coding DNA: TGTGCCAGCAGCCGGACGCCCGGAAACACCATATATTTT. Amino acid sequence: CASSRTPGNTIYF.

This chain uses TRBV5-1 with TRBJ2-1; 7 bases agree with TRBD2. From germline, CDR1 is SGHRS and CDR2 YFSETQ. The V gene end was trimmed by 5 bases and the J gene end by 8 bases; junction bases not matched to a gene: 10. The CDR3 runs to 14 residues. This chain's CDR3 is CASRTGGSFDEQFF. The CDR3 nucleotides read TGCGCCAGCAGAACTGGCGGGAGTTTCGATGAGCAGTTCTTC.

The chain carries TRBV27 and TRBJ1-2; a possible D gene is TRBD1 (5 bases). The CDR3 consists of 16 residues. Germline V gene data show CDR1 as MNHEY and CDR2 as SMNVEV (reference sequence). The germline V and J ends were trimmed by 2 bases and 3 bases, with 16 bases remaining between them. The CDR3 nucleotides are TGTGCCAGCAGTTTAAATTCAGGGTTCTCCTACTATGGCTACACCTTC. This codes for CASSLNSGFSYYGYTF.

The rearrangement uses TRBV2 and TRBJ2-5; 8 bases map to TRBD1. CDR3 length: 13 amino acids. CDR1 and CDR2 from the germline V gene are SNHLY and FYNNEI. Trimming at V came to 5 bases and at J to 5 bases, leaving 4 bases not matched to a gene. The CDR3 DNA reads as TGTGCCAGCAGTCCGGACAGGGCGGAGACCCAGTACTTC. Its protein is CASSPDRAETQYF.

The chain uses TRBV11-2 and TRBJ2-1; 7 bases match TRBD2. Per the germline V gene, CDR1 is SGHAT and CDR2 is FQNNGV. V trimming: 2 bases; J trimming: 7 bases; junction bases outside the gene matches: 5. CDR3 length equals 14 residues. The chain's CDR3 is CASSLTAGVNEQFF. DNA for the CDR3: TGTGCCAGCAGCTTAACGGCGGGAGTGAATGAGCAGTTCTTC.

The chain is built from TRBV2 and TRBJ2-7; 9 positions agree with TRBD1. J lost 3 bases, V lost 5 bases, and 5 bases had no gene match. Germline V CDR1 and CDR2: SNHLY, FYNNEI. The CDR3 has 14 amino acids. CDR3 region: CASSTDRGDYEQYF. In nucleotides, the CDR3 is TGTGCCAGCAGTACCGACAGGGGGGACTACGAGCAGTACTTC. The full variable domain, with the rest looked up from reference TRBV2 and TRBJ2-7, is EPEVTQTPSHQVTQMGQEVILRCVPISNHLYFYWYRQILGQKVEFLVSFYNNEISEKSEIFDDQFSVERPDGSNFTLKIRSTKLEDSAMYFCASSTDRGDYEQYFGPGTRLTVT.

In its sample, this clone was seen once. The V gene is TRBV5-6, the J gene TRBJ2-1; perhaps TRBD1 as D (6 bases). The CDR3 spans 16 residues. The ends were cut back, 0 bases at V and 5 bases at J, with 15 bases in the middle. Germline V gene sequence: CDR1 SGHDT, CDR2 YYEEEE. CDR3 nucleotide sequence: TGTGCCAGCAGCTTGGAATCAGGGGAGATCCACAATGAGCAGTTCTTC. This codes for CASSLESGEIHNEQFF. Supplemented by reference TRBV5-6 and TRBJ2-1, the full variable domain reads DAGVTQSPTHLIKTRGQQVTLRCSPKSGHDTVSWYQQALGQGPQFIFQYYEEEERQRGNFPDRFSGHQFPNYSSELNVNALLLGDSALYLCASSLESGEIHNEQFFGPGTRLTVL.

This clone is a singleton in its sample. Other DNA sequences in this sample translate to the same CDR3. This chain connects TRBV5-1 to TRBJ2-3; TRBD2 matches 12 bases. The CDR3 loop spans 16 amino acids. V was pared by 3 bases and J by 0 bases, with 2 bases of the junction left unmatched. Germline V lookup: CDR1 SGHRS, CDR2 YFSETQ. CDR3 nucleotides: TGCGCCAGCAGCTCCGGGACTAGCGGGAGCACAGATACGCAGTATTTT. Translation gives CASSSGTSGSTDTQYF. The full variable domain, rest sourced from reference TRBV5-1 and TRBJ2-3, is KAGVTQTPRYLIKTRGQQVTLSCSPISGHRSVSWYQQTPGQGLQFLFEYFSETQRNKGNFPGRFSGRQFSNSRSEMNVSTLELGDSALYLCASSSGTSGSTDTQYFGPGTRLTVL.

The J gene is TRBJ2-1, the V gene TRBV25-1, with no clear D. The CDR3 loop spans 13 amino acids. Per germline, CDR1 MGHDK and CDR2 SYGVNS. Trimming removed 4 bases at V and 5 bases at J, with 9 bases between. The CDR3 region has the DNA TGTGCCAGCAGTGTTCTCGGTGACAATGAGCAGTTCTTC. Encoded protein: CASSVLGDNEQFF.

The chain links TRBV28 to TRBJ2-2, with 13 bases matching TRBD2. Trimming at V came to 3 bases and at J to 0 bases, leaving 10 bases not matched to a gene. CDR1 is MDHEN and CDR2 is SYDVKM in the germline V gene. The CDR3 loop spans 20 amino acids. Written as DNA, the CDR3 is TGTGCCAGCAGTTTCCTCCGGACTAGCGGGAGAGGCGCGAACACCGGGGAGCTGTTTTTT. Amino acids: CASSFLRTSGRGANTGELFF.

DNA for the CDR3: TGTGCCTCCTCGGACGGGGGTTCAGAGACTGAAGCTTTCTTT. It translates to CASSDGGSETEAFF. The chain recombines TRBV30 with TRBJ1-1; D is possibly TRBD1 (5 bases). This CDR3 region has 14 residues. Per the germline V gene, CDR1 is GTSNPN and CDR2 is SVGIG (reference sequence). V dropped 7 bases and J dropped 5 bases, with 20 bases sitting between them.

This clone occurred a few times. V gene TRBV19 combines with J gene TRBJ1-2; 11 positions agree with TRBD1. This CDR3 is 15 amino acids long. Trimming at V came to 4 bases and at J to 9 bases, leaving 10 bases not matched to a gene. The germline CDR1 and CDR2 sequences are LNHDA and SQIVND (reference sequence). For the CDR3, the DNA is TGTGCCAGTAGTAACCTTGCCGGGACAGGGGGAAGCTACACCTTC. It translates to CASSNLAGTGGSYTF.

This chain links TRBV19 with TRBJ1-1, with D perhaps TRBD1 (6 bases). V shed 5 bases and J shed 4 bases, with 17 bases lying between them. The CDR3 is 15 amino acids. CDR1 is LNHDA, CDR2 SQIVND, per germline (reference sequence). The CDR3 sequence: CASSPRDKGGTEAFF. In DNA, the CDR3 is TGTGCCAGTAGTCCAAGGGACAAAGGGGGCACTGAAGCTTTCTTT.

The chain uses TRBV12-5 and TRBJ1-2; D gene ambiguous. Germline CDR1 and CDR2: LGHNT and FRNRAP. The CDR3 is 13 residues long. Trimming left V 3 bases short and J 5 bases short, with 10 bases between. This CDR3 reads CASGFGDPYGYTF. CDR3 bases: TGTGCTAGTGGTTTCGGAGACCCATATGGCTACACCTTC.

The V call is TRBV2, the J call TRBJ2-7; 8 positions match TRBD2. J was trimmed by 7 bases and V by 6 bases; bases with no gene match: 14. Germline values: CDR1 SNHLY, CDR2 FYNNEI. This CDR3 contains 15 residues. The CDR3 coding sequence is TGTGCCAGCAGGGGGAGCGGGAGACGCCGGGAGGAGCAGTACTTC. Translation: CASRGSGRRREEQYF.

V is TRBV4-3 and J is TRBJ2-7, with 8 bases matching TRBD2. The germline V gene has CDR1 LGHNA and CDR2 YSLEER. This CDR3 comprises 17 residues. The V and J ends lost 3 bases and 2 bases, in that order; junction bases with no gene match: 12. This chain's CDR3 is CASSHELTSGGAYEQYF. The CDR3 DNA reads TGCGCCAGCAGCCACGAACTTACTAGCGGTGGTGCCTACGAGCAGTACTTC.

For the CDR3, the DNA is TGTGCCAGCAGTTATTGGGGATCCCAAGAGACCCAGTACTTC. Amino acids: CASSYWGSQETQYF. The genes are TRBV6-5 and TRBJ2-5; D ambiguous. The ends were cut back, 3 bases at V and 1 base at J, with 9 bases in the middle. Germline lookup yields CDR1 MNHEY and CDR2 SVGAGI. This CDR3 comprises 14 residues.

This chain links TRBV30 with TRBJ2-1; the D gene is possibly TRBD1 (6 bases). Trimming removed 0 bases at V and 5 bases at J, with 14 bases between. Germline CDR1 reads GTSNPN; CDR2 reads SVGIG (reference sequence). This CDR3 contains 15 residues. CDR3 sequence: CAWSVGQGFDNEQFF. CDR3 DNA sequence: TGTGCCTGGAGTGTAGGGCAGGGGTTCGACAATGAGCAGTTCTTC. Variable domain in full (rest from reference TRBV30 and TRBJ2-1): SQTIHQWPATLVQPVGSPLSLECTVEGTSNPNLYWYRQAAGRGLQLLFYSVGIGQISSEVPQNLSASRPQDRQFILSSKKLLLSDSGFYLCAWSVGQGFDNEQFFGPGTRLTVL.